The T cell receptor (beta chain) described here comes from a study of cytomegalovirus exposure and HLA in healthy donors. Overall study: Sequencing of about 179 million T cells in an earlier analysis found 95 million to 120 million unique TCR beta sequences.

V was pared by 5 bases and J by 1 base, with 9 bases of the junction left unmatched. This CDR3 has 17 amino acids. Germline loops: CDR1 LNHDA, CDR2 SQIVND (reference sequence). With 60 Vbeta and 13 Jbeta primers, the PCR was carried out. The table came from immunoSEQ multiplex PCR; TCRdb's copy has only in-frame clones and leaves some out. The data hold around 150,000 clones, with 70% to 85% observed a single time. The chain couples TRBV19 to TRBJ1-2; 11 positions agree with TRBD1. The sample comprised PBMCs. This clonotype was obtained from a man aged 25 to 40 in good health and CMV-seropositive. The CDR3 coding sequence is TGTGCCAGTAGTCCCGGACAGGGGGCGAGCTTTAACTATGGCTACACCTTC. Amino acid sequence: CASSPGQGASFNYGYTF.